These 8 T cell receptor beta chains came from one sample sequenced in a study of blood T cell repertoires in COVID-19. The method was immunoSEQ multiplex PCR; TCRdb's version includes in-frame clones alone and lacks a portion of them. The sample comprises some 79,000 clones, roughly 91% of which are singletons, and approximately 15% rests with the top ten. The sequenced sample was peripheral blood. Every receptor here comes from an older man with active or convalescent COVID-19.

The chain uses TRBV9 and TRBJ2-5; 8 nucleotides match TRBD2. Germline V gives CDR1 SGDLS, CDR2 YYNGEE. The J segment lost 1 base and the V segment lost 1 base, leaving 3 bases of the junction unmatched. This CDR3 is built from 15 residues. Written as DNA, the CDR3 is TGTGCCAGCAGCGTAATGGGACTAGGCCAAGAGACCCAGTACTTC. This gives the protein CASSVMGLGQETQYF. Supplemented by reference TRBV9 and TRBJ2-5, the full variable domain reads DSGVTQTPKHLITATGQRVTLRCSPRSGDLSVYWYQQSLDQGLQFLIQYYNGEERAKGNILERFSAQQFPDLHSELNLSSLELGDSALYFCASSVMGLGQETQYFGPGTRLLVL.

The genes are TRBV28 and TRBJ1-6; TRBD1 is a possible D gene (5 bases). Germline CDR1 reads MDHEN; CDR2 reads SYDVKM. There are 14 residues in the CDR3. Between the trimmed V and J ends, which lost 6 bases and 3 bases, there was a span of 9 bases. CDR3 nucleotides: TGTGCCAGCAGCCTCGACAGCTATAATTCACCCCTCCACTTT. As protein: CASSLDSYNSPLHF.

This chain connects TRBV3-1 (or the pseudogene TRBV3-2) to TRBJ2-1; 7 bases are a match to TRBD1. Germline V CDR1 and CDR2: LGHDT, YNNKEL (reference sequence). This CDR3 comprises 16 residues. The junction had 9 bases not matched to a gene; V was cut back by 4 bases and J by 3 bases. The chain's CDR3 is CASSLKRGTVYNEQFF. The CDR3 DNA sequence: TGTGCCAGCAGCCTCAAGAGGGGGACAGTCTACAATGAGCAGTTCTTC.

This chain uses TRBV12-5 with TRBJ2-2; TRBD2 matches at 7 bases. The junction had 9 bases not matched to a gene; V was cut back by 7 bases and J by 1 base. This CDR3 spans 16 amino acids. Per germline, CDR1 LGHNT and CDR2 FRNRAP. The CDR3 loop is CASDPAKRGNTGELFF. In DNA, the CDR3 is TGTGCTAGTGACCCTGCCAAGCGGGGGAACACCGGGGAGCTGTTTTTT.

This sequence joins TRBV5-6 and TRBJ2-2; 9 bases fit TRBD1. The CDR3 sequence is 15 residues long. V trimming: 4 bases; J trimming: 4 bases; junction bases outside the gene matches: 5. The germline V gene has CDR1 SGHDT and CDR2 YYEEEE. The CDR3 DNA follows: TGTGCCAGCAGCAGGACAGGGGTGGGCACCGGGGAGCTGTTTTTT. This encodes CASSRTGVGTGELFF.

The chain couples TRBV11-2 to TRBJ2-3, with 10 bases aligning to TRBD1. V was pared by 5 bases and J by 3 bases, with 5 bases of the junction left unmatched. This CDR3 has 15 residues. CDR1 and CDR2 (germline): SGHAT, FQNNGV. The CDR3 DNA reads TGTGCCAGCAGCCCGGGGACAGGGGAAACAGATACGCAGTATTTT. Encoded protein: CASSPGTGETDTQYF.

The chain has TRBV13 and TRBJ2-7; tentative D call: TRBD1 (7 bases). Trimming shortened V by 2 bases and J by 2 bases, and 10 bases separated the two germline ends. Per germline, CDR1 PRHDT and CDR2 FYEKMQ (reference sequence). The CDR3 totals 14 residues. The CDR3 here is CASSLTGEAYEQYF. As DNA, the CDR3 is TGTGCCAGCAGCTTAACAGGGGAGGCCTACGAGCAGTACTTC.

The V gene is TRBV7-2, the J gene TRBJ1-5; TRBD1 matches 7 bases. V dropped 4 bases and J dropped 7; count of bases not matched to a gene: 7. CDR1 is SGHTA and CDR2 is FQGNSA in the germline V gene. The length of the CDR3 is 14 residues. CDR3 sequence reads: CASSSTGVGQPQHF. CDR3 bases: TGTGCCAGCAGCTCCACAGGGGTAGGGCAGCCCCAGCATTTT.